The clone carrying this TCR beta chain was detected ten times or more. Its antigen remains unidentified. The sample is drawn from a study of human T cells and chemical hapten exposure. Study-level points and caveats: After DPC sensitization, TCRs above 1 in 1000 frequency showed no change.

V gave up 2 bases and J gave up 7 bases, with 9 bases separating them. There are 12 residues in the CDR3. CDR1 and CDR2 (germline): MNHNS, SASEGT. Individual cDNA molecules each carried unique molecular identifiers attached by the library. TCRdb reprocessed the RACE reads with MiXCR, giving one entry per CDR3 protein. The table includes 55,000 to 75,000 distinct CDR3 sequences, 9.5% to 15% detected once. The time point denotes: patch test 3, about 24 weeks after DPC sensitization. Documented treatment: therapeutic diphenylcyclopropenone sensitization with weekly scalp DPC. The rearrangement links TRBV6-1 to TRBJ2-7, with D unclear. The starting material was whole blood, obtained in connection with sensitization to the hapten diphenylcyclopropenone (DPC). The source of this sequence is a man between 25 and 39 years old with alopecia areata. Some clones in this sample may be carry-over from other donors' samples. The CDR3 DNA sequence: TGTGCCAGCAGTGAACCATGGGAAGAGCAGTACTTC. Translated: CASSEPWEEQYF.